This TCR beta chain stems from a study of T cells in Graves' hyperthyroidism and ophthalmopathy. It was RNA transcripts that yielded the amplified TCR beta CDR3 regions. With the HTBI primer set, the TCR CDR3 went through a first round of RT-PCR. A single record per CDR3 protein comes from TCRdb applying MiXCR to the multiplex PCR reads. The table shows around 280,000 distinct CDR3 sequences, with roughly an eighth occurring only once. The junction had 7 bases not matched to a gene; V was cut back by 7 bases and J by 6 bases. Germline lookup yields CDR1 MNHEY and CDR2 SMNVEV (reference sequence). The CDR3 is 14 residues long. No ophthalmopathy progression within 18 months constituted stable Graves' hyperthyroidism. Only a few counts were recorded for this clonotype. Its antigen is not known. Study-wide results and limits: Progression to ophthalmopathy was predicted a median of approximately seven months early. Most thyroid clonotypes expanded above 0.001 appeared in blood too.

The rearrangement links TRBV27 to TRBJ2-1; 9 bases match TRBD2. The sequenced sample was blood. This TCR was sampled from a woman aged 40 to 49 with Graves' hyperthyroidism. CDR3 DNA: TGTGCCAGCACCTTAGCGGGAGCAACCAATGAGCAGTTCTTC. Amino acid sequence: CASTLAGATNEQFF.